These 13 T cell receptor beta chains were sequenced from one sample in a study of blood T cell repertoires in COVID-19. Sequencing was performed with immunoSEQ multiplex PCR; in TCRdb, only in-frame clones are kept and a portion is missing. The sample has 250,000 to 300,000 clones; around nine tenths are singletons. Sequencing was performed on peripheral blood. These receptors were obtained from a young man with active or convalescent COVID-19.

DNA of the CDR3: TGCGCCAGCAGCTTCTTACTAGCGGGGGGGTTAGGCGGCGGTGAGCAGTTCTTC. Residues: CASSFLLAGGLGGGEQFF. This rearrangement joins TRBV5-1 to TRBJ2-1; TRBD2 matches at 13 bases. The CDR3 extends over 18 amino acids. Germline V lookup: CDR1 SGHRS, CDR2 YFSETQ. Trimming at V came to 2 bases and at J to 9 bases, leaving 14 bases not matched to a gene.

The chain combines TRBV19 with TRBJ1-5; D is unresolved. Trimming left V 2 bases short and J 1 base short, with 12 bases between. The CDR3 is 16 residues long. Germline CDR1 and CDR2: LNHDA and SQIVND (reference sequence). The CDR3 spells CASSIFGSESNQPQHF. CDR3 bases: TGTGCCAGTAGTATATTCGGCTCGGAGAGCAATCAGCCCCAGCATTTT.

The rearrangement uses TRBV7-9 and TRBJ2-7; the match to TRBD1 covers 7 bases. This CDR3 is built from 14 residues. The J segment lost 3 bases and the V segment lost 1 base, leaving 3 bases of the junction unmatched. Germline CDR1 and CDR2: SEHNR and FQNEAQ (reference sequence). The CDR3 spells CASSLGQGFYEQYF. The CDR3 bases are TGTGCCAGCAGCTTAGGACAGGGTTTCTACGAGCAGTACTTC.

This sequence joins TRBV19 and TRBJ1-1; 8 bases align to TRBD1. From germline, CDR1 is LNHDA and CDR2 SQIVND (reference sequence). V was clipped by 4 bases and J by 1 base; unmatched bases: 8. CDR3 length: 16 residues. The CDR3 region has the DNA TGTGCCAGTAGTAAAATCGGGACAGGTTCGAACACTGAAGCTTTCTTT. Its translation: CASSKIGTGSNTEAFF. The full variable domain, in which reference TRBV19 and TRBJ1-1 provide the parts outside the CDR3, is DGGITQSPKYLFRKEGQNVTLSCEQNLNHDAMYWYRQDPGQGLRLIYYSQIVNDFQKGDIAEGYSVSREKKESFPLTVTSAQKNPTAFYLCASSKIGTGSNTEAFFGQGTRLTVV.

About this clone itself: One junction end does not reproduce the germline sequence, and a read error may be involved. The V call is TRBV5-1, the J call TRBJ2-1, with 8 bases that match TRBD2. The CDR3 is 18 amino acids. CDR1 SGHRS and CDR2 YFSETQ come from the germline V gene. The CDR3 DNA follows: TGCGCCAGCAGCTTGTTCTCCAGCGGGGGTGTCTCCTCCAATGAGCAGTTCTTC. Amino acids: CASSLFSSGGVSSNEQFF.

The chain's CDR3 is CASRSDRPEANTIYF. The CDR3 DNA sequence: TGTGCCAGCAGATCAGACCGCCCGGAGGCAAACACCATATATTTT. The J gene is TRBJ1-3, the V gene TRBV6-5; D ambiguous. The length of the CDR3 is 15 residues. The V and J ends lost 6 bases and 6 bases respectively, with 18 bases between them. Germline-derived CDR1 and CDR2 are MNHEY and SVGAGI.

The CDR3 loop reads CASSGSSGTATGELFF. The CDR3 DNA reads as TGTGCCAGCAGTGGTTCGTCCGGGACAGCCACCGGGGAGCTGTTTTTT. The rearrangement links TRBV27 to TRBJ2-2; the match to TRBD1 covers 7 bases. Trimming took 5 bases from V and 4 from J; bases not matched to a gene: 10. The germline V gene has CDR1 MNHEY and CDR2 SMNVEV (reference sequence). This CDR3 spans 16 amino acids.

For the CDR3, the DNA is TGTGCCAGCAGCTATGGGACAGATTATGAAGCTTTCTTT. Its protein is CASSYGTDYEAFF. V usage is TRBV13 and J usage is TRBJ1-1; 7 nucleotides line up with TRBD1. The length of the CDR3 is 13 residues. V trimming: 4 bases; J trimming: 7 bases; junction bases outside the gene matches: 6. CDR1 and CDR2 (germline): PRHDT, FYEKMQ (reference sequence).

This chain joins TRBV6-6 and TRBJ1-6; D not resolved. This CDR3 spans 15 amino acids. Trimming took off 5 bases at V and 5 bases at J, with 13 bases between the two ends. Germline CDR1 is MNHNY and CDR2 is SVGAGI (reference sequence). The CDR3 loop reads CASSHLAENNSPLHF. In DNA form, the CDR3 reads TGTGCCAGCAGTCATTTGGCGGAGAATAATTCACCCCTCCACTTT.

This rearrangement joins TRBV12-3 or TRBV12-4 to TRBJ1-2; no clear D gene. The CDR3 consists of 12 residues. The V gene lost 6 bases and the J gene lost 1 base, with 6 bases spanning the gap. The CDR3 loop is CASSPDNYGYTF. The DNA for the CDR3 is TGTGCCAGCAGCCCAGATAACTATGGCTACACCTTC.

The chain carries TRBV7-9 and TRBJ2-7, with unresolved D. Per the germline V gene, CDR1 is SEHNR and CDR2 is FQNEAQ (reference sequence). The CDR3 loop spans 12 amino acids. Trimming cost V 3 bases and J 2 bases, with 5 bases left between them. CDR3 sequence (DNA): TGTGCCAGCAGCTTCGGTCCCTACGAGCAGTACTTC. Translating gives CASSFGPYEQYF.

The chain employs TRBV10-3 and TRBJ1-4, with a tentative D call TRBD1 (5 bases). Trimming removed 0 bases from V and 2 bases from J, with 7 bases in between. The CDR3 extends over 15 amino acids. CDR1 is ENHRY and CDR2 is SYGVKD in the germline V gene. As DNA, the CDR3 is TGTGCCATCAGTGAGTCAGGGGTCACTAATGAAAAACTGTTTTTT. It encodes CAISESGVTNEKLFF.

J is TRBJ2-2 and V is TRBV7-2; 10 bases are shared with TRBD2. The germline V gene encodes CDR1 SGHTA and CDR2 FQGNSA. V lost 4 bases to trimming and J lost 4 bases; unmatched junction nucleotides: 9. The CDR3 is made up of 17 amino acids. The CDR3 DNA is TGTGCCAGCAGCTCGGGAGTAGCGGGGGGCGTCACCGGGGAGCTGTTTTTT. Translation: CASSSGVAGGVTGELFF.